This T cell receptor (beta chain) stems from a study of shared clonotypes between healthy human individuals. Study-level results: Relative to clonotypes present in all four donors, those not shared had lower generation probabilities. Having only a few donors restricted how much genetic and exposure-history diversity was captured.

On sorted subsets, replicate PCRs used 200 to 250 ng DNA, or 25,000 to 35,000 T cell genomes. Repertoires were generated with immunoSEQ multiplex PCR, while TCRdb's copy carries only in-frame clones and drops some. The table has 1,100,000 or so clones, around 78% seen once. Turning to this clone: The antigen remains undetermined.

The length of the CDR3 is 17 residues. V was pared by 2 bases and J by 0 bases, with 9 bases of the junction left unmatched. Germline loops: CDR1 SGHTS, CDR2 YDEGEE. The origin of this receptor is a man aged 18 to 35 in good health. Some clones in this sample may be carry-over from other donors' samples. The sequencing input was memory CD4+ T cells from PBMCs. Described subset: CD45RA-negative fraction. The V gene is TRBV5-8, the J gene TRBJ2-3, with TRBD2 identical over 7 bases. The CDR3 nucleotides read TGTGCCAGCAGCTTTAGGGCGGCGGGAGCTAGCACAGATACGCAGTATTTT. It specifies CASSFRAAGASTDTQYF.